This T cell receptor (beta chain) was retrieved from a study of T-cell memory formation after mild COVID-19. Background on the study: TCR clusters showed largely donor specificity.

This clonotype was counted ten times or more. Its antigen remains unidentified. The CDR3 runs 13 residues. Germline-derived CDR1 and CDR2 are SGHRS and YFSETQ. V lost 5 bases and J 6 bases, leaving 15 bases between the germline ends. Study observations and caveats: The authors left the SARS-CoV-2 specificity of second-wave clones peaking on day 37 unconfirmed. Clones contracting across day 15 to 85 had a balanced CD4/CD8 profile; later expanding clones leaned CD4+.

TCRdb reanalysed the 5' RACE reads using MiXCR and keeps one entry per CDR3 protein. The data contain around 300,000 distinct CDR3 sequences, roughly a fifth of them singletons. The sequence derives from a man aged 18-30 years who had mild COVID-19 (a few samples of this study predate the infection). Cell type and time point are not known. Sequenced: PBMCs or a T cell subset sorted from them (not recorded which). This sequence joins TRBV5-1 and TRBJ2-7; TRBD1 is a possible D gene (6 bases). The CDR3 DNA reads as TGCGCCAGCAGGATACAGGGAGCGGCCGAGCAGTACTTC. It yields the protein CASRIQGAAEQYF.